The source of this T cell receptor beta chain is a study of blood T cell repertoires in COVID-19. Profiled with immunoSEQ multiplex PCR; TCRdb holds only in-frame clones, not every one. The repertoire has about 240,000 clones, 80% to 85% of them found once; the top ten carry roughly 12%. After removal of 6 bases from V and 5 bases from J, the junction contained 11 bases not matched to a gene. CDR1 PRHDT and CDR2 FYEKMQ come from the germline V gene (reference sequence). This CDR3 contains 15 residues. The chain is built from TRBV13 and TRBJ2-7; 9 positions agree with TRBD1. The sample was peripheral blood. This receptor was obtained from a woman aged 60-75 years with active or convalescent COVID-19. The CDR3 nucleotides read TGTGCCAGCAGATTAACCGGGACAGGGACCCACGAGCAGTACTTC. Translating it yields CASRLTGTGTHEQYF. The full variable domain, with the rest looked up from reference TRBV13 and TRBJ2-7, is AAGVIQSPRHLIKEKRETATLKCYPIPRHDTVYWYQQGPGQDPQFLISFYEKMQSDKGSIPDRFSAQQFSDYHSELNMSSLELGDSALYFCASRLTGTGTHEQYFGPGTRLTVT.